These T cell receptor beta chains were read from a single sample in a study of T cell repertoires in cytomegalovirus infection. TCRdb called the reads again in MiXCR, with one record for every CDR3 protein. The sample has 200,000 or so distinct CDR3 sequences; 35% to 40% are singletons. The antigens for these receptors are not known. The source was CD8+ T cells from cultured PBMCs, collected from culture after CMV antigen stimulation. These TCRs come from a human donor in good health (CMV status not recorded). Some clones in this sample may be carry-over from other donors' samples. CDR3s include the opening cysteine and the closing phenylalanine or tryptophan. A D gene is named only where the DNA matches it firmly. Clone size is stated in some rows and not others, as once, few, many or a class when expanded.

abundance: few; v_gene: TRBV27; d_gene: .; j_gene: TRBJ2-1; CDR3aa: CASSLRGGGEQFF; CDR3nt: TGTGCCAGCAGTTTAAGGGGAGGGGGTGAGCAGTTCTTC
abundance: few; v_gene: TRBV29-1; d_gene: .; j_gene: TRBJ2-6; CDR3aa: CSVHGGANVLTF; CDR3nt: TGCAGCGTCCACGGGGGGGCCAACGTCCTGACTTTC
abundance: few; v_gene: TRBV20-1; d_gene: .; j_gene: TRBJ1-1; CDR3aa: CSARVGGAVTEAFF; CDR3nt: TGCAGTGCTAGGGTCGGGGGCGCGGTCACTGAAGCTTTCTTT
abundance: .; v_gene: TRBV12-3/TRBV12-4; d_gene: TRBD2; j_gene: TRBJ2-1; CDR3aa: CASSYLAGGSYNEQFF; CDR3nt: TGTGCCAGCAGTTATTTAGCGGGGGGGTCCTACAATGAGCAGTTCTTC
abundance: once; v_gene: TRBV7-4; d_gene: .; j_gene: TRBJ2-7; CDR3aa: CASSLPLRGEQYF; CDR3nt: TGTGCCAGCAGCTTACCGCTCCGGGGAGAGCAGTACTTC
abundance: few; v_gene: TRBV27; d_gene: .; j_gene: TRBJ2-2; CDR3aa: CASSLWSGNTGELFF; CDR3nt: TGTGCCAGCAGTTTATGGTCAGGGAACACCGGGGAGCTGTTTTTT
abundance: .; v_gene: TRBV11-2; d_gene: TRBD2; j_gene: TRBJ2-5; CDR3aa: CASSSLAGGVYQETQYF; CDR3nt: TGTGCCAGCAGCTCACTAGCGGGGGGCGTGTACCAAGAGACCCAGTACTTC
abundance: .; v_gene: TRBV11-2; d_gene: TRBD2; j_gene: TRBJ2-1; CDR3aa: CASSLWGAAGGTNEQFF; CDR3nt: TGTGCCAGCAGCTTGTGGGGTGCAGCGGGGGGCACTAATGAGCAGTTCTTC
abundance: .; v_gene: TRBV28; d_gene: .; j_gene: TRBJ2-1; CDR3aa: CASSLDSDYNEQFF; CDR3nt: TGTGCCAGCAGTTTAGACTCCGATTACAATGAGCAGTTCTTC
abundance: .; v_gene: TRBV7-9; d_gene: TRBD1; j_gene: TRBJ2-1; CDR3aa: CASSQPSDRGYDNEQFF; CDR3nt: TGTGCCAGCAGCCAGCCCTCGGACAGGGGGTATGACAATGAGCAGTTCTTC
abundance: .; v_gene: TRBV27; d_gene: .; j_gene: TRBJ2-7; CDR3aa: CASSIRGKGYEQYF; CDR3nt: TGTGCCAGCAGTATCCGAGGAAAAGGGTACGAGCAGTACTTC
abundance: .; v_gene: TRBV28; d_gene: TRBD1; j_gene: TRBJ2-6; CDR3aa: CASTLRDRAGLVANVLTF; CDR3nt: TGTGCCAGCACCCTCCGAGACAGGGCGGGCCTCGTGGCCAACGTCCTGACTTTC
abundance: .; v_gene: TRBV28; d_gene: TRBD2; j_gene: TRBJ2-7; CDR3aa: CASSLLLAGGPKEQYF; CDR3nt: TGTGCCAGCAGTTTATTACTAGCGGGAGGGCCTAAAGAGCAGTACTTC
abundance: few; v_gene: TRBV11-3; d_gene: .; j_gene: TRBJ2-5; CDR3aa: CASSLHGFETQYF; CDR3nt: TGTGCCAGCAGCTTACACGGATTTGAGACCCAGTACTTC
abundance: .; v_gene: TRBV28; d_gene: TRBD2; j_gene: TRBJ2-1; CDR3aa: CASSSHTGTTMDNEQFF; CDR3nt: TGTGCCAGCAGTTCACATACCGGGACTACCATGGACAATGAGCAGTTCTTC
abundance: few; v_gene: TRBV24-1; d_gene: .; j_gene: TRBJ2-1; CDR3aa: CATSPASSYNEQFF; CDR3nt: TGTGCCACCAGTCCGGCAAGCTCCTACAATGAGCAGTTCTTC
abundance: .; v_gene: TRBV5-4; d_gene: .; j_gene: TRBJ2-7; CDR3aa: CASSLWRDEQYF; CDR3nt: TGTGCCAGCAGCTTGTGGCGGGACGAGCAGTACTTC
abundance: few; v_gene: TRBV19; d_gene: .; j_gene: TRBJ1-6; CDR3aa: CASTPLAGAGSPLHF; CDR3nt: TGTGCCAGTACCCCATTGGCAGGGGCCGGTTCACCCCTCCACTTT
abundance: .; v_gene: TRBV6-2/TRBV6-3; d_gene: .; j_gene: TRBJ1-2; CDR3aa: CASSYSRATYGYTF; CDR3nt: TGTGCCAGCAGTTACTCTCGCGCGACGTATGGCTACACCTTC
abundance: .; v_gene: TRBV7-7; d_gene: .; j_gene: TRBJ2-2; CDR3aa: CASSPRAGDTGELFF; CDR3nt: TGTGCCAGCAGTCCAAGGGCAGGGGACACCGGGGAGCTGTTTTTT
abundance: once; v_gene: TRBV20-1; d_gene: TRBD1; j_gene: TRBJ2-1; CDR3aa: CSARGGSDREMSNEQFF; CDR3nt: TGCAGTGCTAGAGGGGGTTCTGACAGGGAGATGTCGAATGAGCAGTTCTTC
abundance: few; v_gene: TRBV29-1; d_gene: TRBD1; j_gene: TRBJ1-3; CDR3aa: CSVEDGTDAGNTIYF; CDR3nt: TGCAGCGTTGAAGACGGGACAGACGCTGGAAACACCATATATTTT
abundance: .; v_gene: TRBV20-1; d_gene: .; j_gene: TRBJ1-6; CDR3aa: CSARDLAGDNSPLHF; CDR3nt: TGCAGTGCTAGAGATCTAGCAGGCGATAATTCACCCCTCCACTTT
abundance: .; v_gene: TRBV9; d_gene: .; j_gene: TRBJ1-3; CDR3aa: CASSVDGGKDTIYF; CDR3nt: TGTGCCAGCAGCGTAGATGGTGGTAAAGACACCATATATTTT
abundance: few; v_gene: TRBV11-2; d_gene: TRBD2; j_gene: TRBJ2-1; CDR3aa: CASSLGSGGNNEQFF; CDR3nt: TGTGCCAGCAGCTTGGGAAGCGGGGGTAATAATGAGCAGTTCTTC
abundance: .; v_gene: TRBV20-1; d_gene: .; j_gene: TRBJ2-1; CDR3aa: CSAQGGFAYNEQFF; CDR3nt: TGCAGTGCACAGGGGGGGTTCGCCTACAATGAGCAGTTCTTC
abundance: .; v_gene: TRBV27; d_gene: .; j_gene: TRBJ2-7; CDR3aa: CASSLQGSSYEQYF; CDR3nt: TGTGCCAGCAGTTTACAGGGGTCCTCCTACGAGCAGTACTTC
abundance: .; v_gene: TRBV7-8; d_gene: .; j_gene: TRBJ2-7; CDR3aa: CASSLGGHQYEQYF; CDR3nt: TGTGCCAGCAGCTTAGGTGGGCATCAATACGAGCAGTACTTC
abundance: .; v_gene: TRBV7-9; d_gene: .; j_gene: TRBJ1-1; CDR3aa: CASRPTGIEAFF; CDR3nt: TGTGCCAGCAGGCCAACAGGAATTGAAGCTTTCTTT
abundance: once; v_gene: TRBV9; d_gene: TRBD2; j_gene: TRBJ2-1; CDR3aa: CASSVRTSGYNEQFF; CDR3nt: TGTGCCAGCAGCGTACGGACTAGCGGGTACAATGAGCAGTTCTTC
abundance: few; v_gene: TRBV11-3; d_gene: TRBD2; j_gene: TRBJ2-1; CDR3aa: CASSSRTSGPTYNEQFF; CDR3nt: TGTGCCAGCAGCTCGCGCACTAGCGGTCCTACCTACAATGAGCAGTTCTTC
abundance: .; v_gene: TRBV6-1; d_gene: .; j_gene: TRBJ2-7; CDR3aa: CASSEWVGNEQYF; CDR3nt: TGTGCCAGCAGTGAATGGGTCGGGAACGAGCAGTACTTC
abundance: many; v_gene: TRBV7-8; d_gene: TRBD1; j_gene: TRBJ1-4; CDR3aa: CASSLGQGGGKLFF; CDR3nt: TGTGCCAGCAGCTTAGGACAGGGAGGCGGAAAACTGTTTTTT
abundance: .; v_gene: TRBV13; d_gene: .; j_gene: TRBJ2-7; CDR3aa: CASSASYEEQYF; CDR3nt: TGTGCCAGCAGCGCTTCCTACGAGGAGCAGTACTTC
abundance: .; v_gene: TRBV7-2; d_gene: .; j_gene: TRBJ1-1; CDR3aa: CASSLGRLEAFF; CDR3nt: TGTGCCAGCAGCTTAGGTCGTCTTGAAGCTTTCTTT
abundance: .; v_gene: TRBV4-1; d_gene: .; j_gene: TRBJ1-1; CDR3aa: CASSGRGLNTEAFF; CDR3nt: TGCGCCAGCAGCGGTCGGGGCCTGAACACTGAAGCTTTCTTT
abundance: few; v_gene: TRBV6-2/TRBV6-3; d_gene: .; j_gene: TRBJ2-7; CDR3aa: CASSYGPDSSSYEQYF; CDR3nt: TGTGCCAGCAGTTACGGTCCGGATTCGAGCTCCTACGAGCAGTACTTC
abundance: .; v_gene: TRBV10-3; d_gene: .; j_gene: TRBJ1-2; CDR3aa: CAISPGQLYGYTF; CDR3nt: TGTGCCATCAGCCCTGGACAGCTCTATGGCTACACCTTC
abundance: once; v_gene: TRBV24-1; d_gene: .; j_gene: TRBJ2-5; CDR3aa: CATSYVTWEETQYF; CDR3nt: TGTGCCACCAGTTATGTGACATGGGAAGAGACTCAGTACTTC
abundance: .; v_gene: TRBV7-9; d_gene: .; j_gene: TRBJ2-2; CDR3aa: CASSLTISATGELFF; CDR3nt: TGTGCCAGCAGCTTGACAATCTCCGCGACCGGGGAGCTGTTTTTT
abundance: few; v_gene: TRBV4-2; d_gene: TRBD1; j_gene: TRBJ1-1; CDR3aa: CASSQAGTGGTEAFF; CDR3nt: TGTGCCAGCAGCCAAGCCGGGACAGGGGGCACTGAAGCTTTCTTT
abundance: few; v_gene: TRBV7-8; d_gene: TRBD2; j_gene: TRBJ2-3; CDR3aa: CASSLGLAGNTDTQYF; CDR3nt: TGTGCCAGCAGCTTAGGGCTAGCGGGGAACACAGATACGCAGTATTTT
abundance: few; v_gene: TRBV7-2; d_gene: .; j_gene: TRBJ2-6; CDR3aa: CASSSPVGANVLTF; CDR3nt: TGTGCCAGCAGCTCCCCCGTTGGGGCCAACGTCCTGACTTTC
abundance: .; v_gene: TRBV7-2; d_gene: .; j_gene: TRBJ1-1; CDR3aa: CASSPLNFGGGEDFF; CDR3nt: TGTGCCAGCAGCCCACTAAACTTTGGCGGCGGTGAAGATTTCTTT
abundance: few; v_gene: TRBV10-3; d_gene: .; j_gene: TRBJ1-1; CDR3aa: CAIRGNREGNTEAFF; CDR3nt: TGTGCCATCAGGGGAAACAGGGAGGGGAACACTGAAGCTTTCTTT
abundance: few; v_gene: TRBV27; d_gene: .; j_gene: TRBJ1-2; CDR3aa: CASSPRSGWENGYTF; CDR3nt: TGTGCCAGCAGTCCCCGCTCAGGGTGGGAAAATGGCTACACCTTC
abundance: .; v_gene: TRBV5-4; d_gene: TRBD1; j_gene: TRBJ2-1; CDR3aa: CASGQGAHEQFF; CDR3nt: TGTGCCAGTGGACAGGGTGCCCATGAGCAGTTCTTC
abundance: once; v_gene: TRBV9; d_gene: TRBD1; j_gene: TRBJ2-7; CDR3aa: CASSVWDRVIDEQYF; CDR3nt: TGTGCCAGCAGCGTGTGGGACAGGGTAATCGACGAGCAGTACTTC
abundance: .; v_gene: TRBV28; d_gene: TRBD2; j_gene: TRBJ2-1; CDR3aa: CASSLLGGREGRDEQFF; CDR3nt: TGTGCCAGCAGTTTATTGGGGGGGCGGGAGGGCCGCGATGAGCAGTTCTTC
abundance: few; v_gene: TRBV7-6; d_gene: TRBD2; j_gene: TRBJ2-1; CDR3aa: CASSVTSGRASEQFF; CDR3nt: TGTGCCAGCAGCGTCACTAGCGGGAGGGCGAGTGAGCAGTTCTTC
abundance: .; v_gene: TRBV28; d_gene: TRBD2; j_gene: TRBJ2-4; CDR3aa: CASRPNLAGLAKNIQYF; CDR3nt: TGTGCCAGCAGGCCAAATTTAGCGGGACTAGCCAAAAACATTCAGTACTTC
abundance: .; v_gene: TRBV27; d_gene: TRBD1; j_gene: TRBJ1-4; CDR3aa: CASSLSGTGVVKLFF; CDR3nt: TGTGCCAGCAGTTTATCGGGGACAGGGGTTGTAAAACTGTTTTTT
abundance: .; v_gene: TRBV4-1; d_gene: .; j_gene: TRBJ2-3; CDR3aa: CASSPNQRLGRRGTDTQYF; CDR3nt: TGTGCCAGCAGCCCTAATCAAAGGCTGGGGCGCCGGGGCACAGATACGCAGTATTTT
abundance: .; v_gene: TRBV7-9; d_gene: .; j_gene: TRBJ2-5; CDR3aa: CASSLRVGRLDQETQYF; CDR3nt: TGTGCCAGCAGCTTACGGGTGGGACGGCTGGACCAAGAGACCCAGTACTTC
abundance: .; v_gene: TRBV27; d_gene: .; j_gene: TRBJ1-1; CDR3aa: CASSLSQTSEAFF; CDR3nt: TGTGCCAGCAGTTTATCCCAGACCTCTGAAGCTTTCTTT